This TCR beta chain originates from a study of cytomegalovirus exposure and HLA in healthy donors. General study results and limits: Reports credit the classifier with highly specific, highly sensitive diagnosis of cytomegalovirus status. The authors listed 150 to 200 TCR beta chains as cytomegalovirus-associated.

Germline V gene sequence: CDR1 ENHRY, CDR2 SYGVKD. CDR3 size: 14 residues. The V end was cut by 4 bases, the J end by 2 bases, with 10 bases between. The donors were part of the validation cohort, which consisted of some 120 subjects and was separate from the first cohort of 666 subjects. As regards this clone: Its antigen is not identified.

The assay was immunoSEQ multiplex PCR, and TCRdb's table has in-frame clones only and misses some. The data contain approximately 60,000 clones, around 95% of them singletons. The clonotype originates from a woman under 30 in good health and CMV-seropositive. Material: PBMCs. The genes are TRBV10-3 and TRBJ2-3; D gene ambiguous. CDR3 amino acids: CAISGQDYTDTQYF. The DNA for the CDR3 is TGTGCCATCAGTGGGCAGGATTACACAGATACGCAGTATTTT.